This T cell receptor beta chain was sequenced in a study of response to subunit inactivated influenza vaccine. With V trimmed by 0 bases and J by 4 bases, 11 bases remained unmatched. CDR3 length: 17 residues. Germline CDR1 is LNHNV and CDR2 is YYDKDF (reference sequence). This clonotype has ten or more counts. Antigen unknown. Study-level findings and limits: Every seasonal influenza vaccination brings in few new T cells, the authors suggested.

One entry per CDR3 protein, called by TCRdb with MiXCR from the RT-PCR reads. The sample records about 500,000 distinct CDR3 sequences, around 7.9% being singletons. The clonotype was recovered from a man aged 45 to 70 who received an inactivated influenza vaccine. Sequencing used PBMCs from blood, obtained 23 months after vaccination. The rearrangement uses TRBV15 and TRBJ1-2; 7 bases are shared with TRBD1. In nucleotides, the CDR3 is TGTGCCACCAGCAGAGATTCTCCCGGGACAGCTATCTATGGCTACACCTTC. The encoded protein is CATSRDSPGTAIYGYTF. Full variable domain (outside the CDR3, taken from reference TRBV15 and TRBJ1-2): DAMVIQNPRYQVTQFGKPVTLSCSQTLNHNVMYWYQQKSSQAPKLLFHYYDKDFNNEADTPDNFQSRRPNTSFCFLDIRSPGLGDTAMYLCATSRDSPGTAIYGYTFGSGTRLTVV.